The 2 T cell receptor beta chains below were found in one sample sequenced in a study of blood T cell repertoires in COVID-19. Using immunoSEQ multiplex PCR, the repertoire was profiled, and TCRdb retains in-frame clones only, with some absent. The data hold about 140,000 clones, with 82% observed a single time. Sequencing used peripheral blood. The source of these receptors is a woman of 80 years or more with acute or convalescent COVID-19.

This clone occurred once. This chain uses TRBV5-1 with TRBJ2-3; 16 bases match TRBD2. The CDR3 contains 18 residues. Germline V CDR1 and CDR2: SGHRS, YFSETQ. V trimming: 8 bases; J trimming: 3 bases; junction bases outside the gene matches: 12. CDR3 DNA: TGCGCCAGGCCCGGGACTAGCGGGGGGGAGCGGAGAACAGATACGCAGTATTTT. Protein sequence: CARPGTSGGERRTDTQYF.

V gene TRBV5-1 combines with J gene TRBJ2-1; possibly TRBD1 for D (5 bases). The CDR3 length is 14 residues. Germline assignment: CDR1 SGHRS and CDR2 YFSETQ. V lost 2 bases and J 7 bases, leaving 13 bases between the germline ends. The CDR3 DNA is TGCGCCAGCAGCTTCACTGGACATATTAATGAGCAGTTCTTC. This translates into CASSFTGHINEQFF.